Described below is a single TCR beta chain sequence and its context. The antigen is unknown. The data derive from a study of T cell responses to AZD1222 COVID-19 vaccine. Study-wide points: In the spike-specific TCR repertoire, nearly half reportedly target unmutated variant regions.

The protocol was immunoSEQ multiplex PCR, while the TCRdb copy is restricted to in-frame clones and leaves out a portion. The repertoire has about 67,000 clones, 84% of them found once; the top ten carry approximately 22%. V lost 5 bases to trimming and J lost 3 bases, with 8 bases between them. This CDR3 is built from 12 residues. From germline, CDR1 is SGHAT and CDR2 FQNNGV. The sequence derives from an adult in good health. The chain joins TRBV11-2 to TRBJ2-7; tentative D call: TRBD2 (5 bases). The sample was peripheral blood, taken on day 0 of AZD1222 vaccination. DNA of the CDR3: TGTGCCAGCAGCCCCGGGGACTACGAGCAGTACTTC. Protein: CASSPGDYEQYF.